The text below deals with one T cell receptor beta chain. Original handling: It was from reference gene primer amplification that nucleated cell counts were estimated. Using immunoSEQ multiplex PCR, the repertoire was profiled, and TCRdb retains in-frame clones only, with some absent. Clone size and the V and J calls come from that table; the DNA yielded D and trimming. The repertoire holds about 260,000 clones, 88% seen once, with about 4.1% in the top ten. The data were taken from a study of blood T cell repertoires in COVID-19. Study at large: The origin of the acute and convalescent COVID-19 samples was the United States, Italy and Spain.

Input material: peripheral blood. The TCR comes from a man in his 60s who had recovered from COVID-19.

CDR3 protein: CASSGRVNYGYTF. The CDR3, as DNA: TGTGCCAGCAGTGGCCGGGTCAACTATGGCTACACCTTC. The chain is built from TRBV2 and TRBJ1-2, with D unresolved. The ends were cut back, 4 bases at V and 2 bases at J, with 8 bases in the middle. The CDR3 is made up of 13 amino acids. CDR1 SNHLY and CDR2 FYNNEI come from the germline V gene.